These T cell receptor beta chains were read from a single sample in a study of cytomegalovirus exposure and HLA in healthy donors. Profiling relied on immunoSEQ multiplex PCR, and the TCRdb table lists in-frame clones only, not all of them. The sample has about 150,000 clones, approximately 86% seen once. Sequenced sample: PBMCs. These receptors came from a human donor in good health. CDR3s include the opening cysteine and the closing phenylalanine or tryptophan. A D gene is named only where the DNA matches it firmly. A row's size may be missing; if present it is once, few, many or a size class.

V gene	clone size	D gene	J gene	CDR3 DNA	CDR3 protein
TRBV5-1	.	.	TRBJ2-2	TGCGCCAGCAGCTTGGTTTTAGTGTCGTCGGGCCAAACGGGGTACAACACCGGGGAGCTGTTTTTT	CASSLVLVSSGQTGYNTGELFF
TRBV5-1	.	.	TRBJ2-1	TGCGCCAGCAGCTTTCAGGGGTCCACCTACAATGAGCAGTTCTTC	CASSFQGSTYNEQFF
TRBV30	.	.	TRBJ2-1	TGTGCCTGGAGTGTAAGTAAGGGAGGCTCCTACAATGAGCAGTTCTTC	CAWSVSKGGSYNEQFF
TRBV18	.	TRBD1	TRBJ2-5	TGTGCCAGCTCCCGGACAGGGTCCGAGACCCAGTACTTC	CASSRTGSETQYF
TRBV4-3	.	.	TRBJ2-4	TGCGCCAGCAGCCACTCAGCGGGAAACATTCAGTACTTC	CASSHSAGNIQYF
TRBV5-4	once	TRBD1	TRBJ1-2	TGTGCCAGCAGGGATCAGGGGGCTGGCTATGGCTACACCTTC	CASRDQGAGYGYTF
TRBV9	.	TRBD1	TRBJ2-5	TGTGCCAGCAGCGTAGGGGACAGGGCTGGAGAGACCCAGTACTTC	CASSVGDRAGETQYF
TRBV6-1	.	.	TRBJ1-1	TGTGCCAGGACAAAAGAAGCTTTCTTT	CARTKEAFF
TRBV4-1	few	.	TRBJ2-7	TGCGCCAGCAGCGAGTCCTACGAGCAGTACTTC	CASSESYEQYF
TRBV19	few	.	TRBJ1-6	TGTGCCAGTAGTCCCACAGGGCAGGGGAATTCACCCCTCCACTTT	CASSPTGQGNSPLHF
TRBV5-1	.	TRBD2	TRBJ2-5	TGCGCCAGCAGTTTGAGCATAGGGCGGGAGGAGACCCAGTACTTC	CASSLSIGREETQYF
TRBV4-1	.	.	TRBJ1-1	TGCGCCAGCAGCCCCGAAATCGGGAGGGACACTGAAGCTTTCTTT	CASSPEIGRDTEAFF
TRBV30	.	.	TRBJ2-3	TGTGCCTGGAGTCGGGACTCCAGCACAGATACGCAGTATTTT	CAWSRDSSTDTQYF
TRBV28	.	TRBD1	TRBJ2-2	TGTGCCAGCAGCAATGACAGGGGACAAGACGGGGAGCTGTTTTTT	CASSNDRGQDGELFF
TRBV6-5	.	.	TRBJ1-1	TGTGCCAGCACACAGGGTAACACTGAAGCTTTCTTT	CASTQGNTEAFF
TRBV9	.	TRBD1	TRBJ1-2	TGTGCCAGCAGACCGGGACAGGGGGTAGGTGGCTACACCTTC	CASRPGQGVGGYTF
TRBV12-5	.	.	TRBJ2-5	TGTGCTAGTGGTTTGGGTGGGGGGAGCCGGGGGACCCAGTACTTC	CASGLGGGSRGTQYF
TRBV4-2	.	TRBD1	TRBJ1-5	TGTGCCAGCAGCCAAGATCTTTTATGGACAGGGTCTTACCAGCCCCAGCATTTT	CASSQDLLWTGSYQPQHF
TRBV29-1	.	.	TRBJ2-7	TGCAGCGTTGAGGCAGACAACTACGAGCAGTACTTC	CSVEADNYEQYF
TRBV5-6	.	.	TRBJ2-2	TGTGCCAGCAGGGGGTGGGGCAGATCGAACACCGGGGAGCTGTTTTTT	CASRGWGRSNTGELFF
TRBV9	.	.	TRBJ2-3	TGTGCCAGCAGCGGAGGAGGGTCAGATACGCAGTATTTT	CASSGGGSDTQYF
TRBV7-9	.	.	TRBJ1-1	TGTGCCAGCAGCTTATTGCAGGAAGCTTTCTTT	CASSLLQEAFF
TRBV2	.	TRBD2	TRBJ2-3	TGTGCCAGCAGTGTGGGCGGGCTAGCGGGAGCCGGTGATACGCAGTATTTT	CASSVGGLAGAGDTQYF
TRBV5-6	.	TRBD2	TRBJ2-3	TGTGCCAGCAGCTGGCTTCAGACTAGCGGGGGCACAGATACGCAGTATTTT	CASSWLQTSGGTDTQYF
TRBV9	.	.	TRBJ1-2	TGTGCCAGCAGCGTAGAAATAGCGGACTATGGCTACACCTTC	CASSVEIADYGYTF
TRBV7-9	.	TRBD1	TRBJ1-1	TGTGCCAGCAGCAGCACAGGGGGCCCCACTGAAGCTTTCTTT	CASSSTGGPTEAFF
TRBV4-1	.	TRBD1	TRBJ2-5	TGCGCCAGCAGCCTACAGGGGACAGAGACCCAGTACTTC	CASSLQGTETQYF
TRBV10-2	few	TRBD1	TRBJ1-2	TGCGCCAGCAGTGAATACAGGGGGTATGGCTACACCTTC	CASSEYRGYGYTF
TRBV7-2	.	TRBD1	TRBJ1-5	TGTGCCAGCAGCTTAGGACAGGGGCGCCGGTATAGCAATCAGCCCCAGCATTTT	CASSLGQGRRYSNQPQHF
TRBV7-2	.	TRBD1	TRBJ1-2	TGTGCCAGCAGTTCGGACAGGGGGCTACGTGGCTACACCTTC	CASSSDRGLRGYTF
TRBV10-1	few	.	TRBJ1-4	TGCGCCAGCAGTGAGTCTCCGTCCACTAATGAAAAACTGTTTTTT	CASSESPSTNEKLFF
TRBV6-1	.	.	TRBJ2-7	TGTGCCAGCAGTGAAGCGGGCCTCCGCAGGGTAAACGAGCAGTACTTC	CASSEAGLRRVNEQYF
TRBV15	.	TRBD2	TRBJ2-3	TGTGCCACCAGCAGGGTGAGCGGGGGGCAGGTTACGCAGTATTTT	CATSRVSGGQVTQYF
TRBV7-3	few	.	TRBJ2-7	TGTGCCAGCAGCTTCGAGACGGGCGAGCAGTACTTC	CASSFETGEQYF
TRBV27	.	TRBD1	TRBJ1-4	TGTGCCAGCAGTCTAGAGACAGGGCTAAATGAAAAACTGTTTTTT	CASSLETGLNEKLFF
TRBV5-8	.	.	TRBJ1-2	TGTGCCAGCAGCCCCCTGTATGAGGAGTATGGCTACACCTTC	CASSPLYEEYGYTF
TRBV5-6	.	.	TRBJ2-5	TGTGCCAGCAGCTTCGGGGGACAAGAGACCCAGTACTTC	CASSFGGQETQYF
TRBV5-1	.	TRBD1	TRBJ1-1	TGCGCCAGCAGCTTGGCAATGACAGGGGGGAACACTGAAGCTTTCTTT	CASSLAMTGGNTEAFF
TRBV5-1	once	.	TRBJ2-3	TGCGCCAGCAGCCTCCTCACAGATACGCAGTATTTT	CASSLLTDTQYF
TRBV5-1	.	TRBD1	TRBJ2-5	TGCGCCAGCAGCTTGAACAGGGGGCTGAAAGAGACCCAGTACTTC	CASSLNRGLKETQYF
TRBV5-1	few	.	TRBJ1-3	TGCGCCAGCAGCTTGGACTTCCGAAACACCATATATTTT	CASSLDFRNTIYF
TRBV6-5	once	TRBD1	TRBJ2-7	TGTGCCAGCAACAAGGACAGGCGCTCCTACGAGCAGTACTTC	CASNKDRRSYEQYF
TRBV5-1	.	.	TRBJ2-1	TGCGCCAGCAGCTTTGAGTGGAGGACTATCTACAATGAGCAGTTCTTC	CASSFEWRTIYNEQFF